This T cell receptor (beta chain) comes out of a study of blood T cells in healthy people across ages. Study results and caveats: Diversity of TCR beta per million T cells declined in a roughly linear way with age. Comparison with aged donors showed that long-lived donors had more naive CD4+ cells and higher diversity.

Comments on this clonotype: Its antigen is as yet unknown.

Healthy Caucasian individuals from Russia aged roughly 6 to 90 were enrolled as donors. Extracted total RNA amounted to at least 5.5 micrograms for each sample. Alongside a J-beta primer mix, a sample-barcoded 5' primer served in a second PCR lasting about 7 to 12 cycles. TCRdb independently ran MiXCR on the 5' RACE reads; one entry per CDR3 protein. Of about 1,400,000 distinct CDR3 sequences listed, 40% to 50% are singletons. The germline V gene has CDR1 SEHNR and CDR2 FQNEAQ (reference sequence). Trimming at V came to 3 bases and at J to 3 bases, leaving 9 bases not matched to a gene. The CDR3 totals 18 residues.

Sequenced sample: blood. The chain uses TRBV7-9 and TRBJ1-4; TRBD1 agrees at 11 bases. The TCR originated in a woman under 30 in good health. In DNA, the CDR3 is TGTGCCAGCAGCTTCACGGGACAGGGGGTTTTCCCTAATGAAAAACTGTTTTTT. Its protein product is CASSFTGQGVFPNEKLFF.